Included here is one T cell receptor (beta chain) sequence, with context. The antigen remains undetermined. The germline gene is not matched at one end of the junction; a read error may be the cause. The record originates from a study of blood T cells in healthy people across ages. Study-level results: More naive CD4+ cells and higher diversity marked long-lived donors relative to aged donors. Bulk PBMC profiling left naive and antigen-experienced comparisons inconclusive.

PCR was performed a second time for roughly 7 to 11 cycles using a sample-barcoded 5' primer and a J-beta primer mix. TCRdb passed the 5' RACE reads through MiXCR, listing each CDR3 protein once. The sample holds 650,000 to 1,000,000 distinct CDR3 sequences, under 40% seen once. Sequencing was performed on blood. The clonotype originates from a man between 18 and 35 years old in good health.

The CDR3 loop reads CSGEGQSYNEQYF. The CDR3 DNA sequence: TGCAGCGGTGAAGGGCAGTCCTACAATGAGCAGTACTTC. V gene TRBV29-1 combines with J gene TRBJ2-5; D remains unclear. From germline, CDR1 is SQVTM and CDR2 ANQGSEA. CDR3 size: 13 residues.